This T cell receptor beta chain comes out of a study of blood T cell repertoires in COVID-19. The table came from immunoSEQ multiplex PCR; TCRdb's copy has only in-frame clones and leaves some out. Among approximately 290,000 clones, approximately 85% were seen once, and the ten largest hold 4.3%. The receptor comes from a young woman who had recovered from COVID-19. Material: PBMCs or T cells enriched from blood (not recorded which).

CDR3 bases: TGTGCCAGCAGTTTATGGGGGGGAGACTCAGATACGCAGTATTTT. It encodes CASSLWGGDSDTQYF. The chain employs TRBV27 and TRBJ2-3; 7 bases align to TRBD2. In germline, CDR1 is MNHEY, CDR2 SMNVEV (reference sequence). The length of the CDR3 is 15 residues. V shed 1 base, J shed 4 bases, and the junction held 5 bases outside the gene matches.